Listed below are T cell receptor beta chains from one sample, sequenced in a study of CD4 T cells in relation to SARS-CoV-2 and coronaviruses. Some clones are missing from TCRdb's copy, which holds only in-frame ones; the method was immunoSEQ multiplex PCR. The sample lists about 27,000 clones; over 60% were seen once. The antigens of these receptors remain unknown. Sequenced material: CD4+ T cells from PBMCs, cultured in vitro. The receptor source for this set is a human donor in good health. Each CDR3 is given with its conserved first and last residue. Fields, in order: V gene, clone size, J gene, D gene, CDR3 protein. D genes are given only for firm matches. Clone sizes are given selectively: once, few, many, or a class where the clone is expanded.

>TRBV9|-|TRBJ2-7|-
CASGKNSGGYEQYF
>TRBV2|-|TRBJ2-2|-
CASIMEFNTGELFF
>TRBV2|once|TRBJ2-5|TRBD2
CASSETSGETQYF
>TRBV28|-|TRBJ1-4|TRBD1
CASSFRGGQGYEKLFF
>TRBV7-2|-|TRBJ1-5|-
CASSLSRAGQPQHF
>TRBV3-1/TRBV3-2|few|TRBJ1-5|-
CASSQDVGSNQPQHF
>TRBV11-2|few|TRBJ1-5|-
CASSLEGYQPQHF
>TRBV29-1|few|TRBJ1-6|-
CSVGGLGDSPLHF
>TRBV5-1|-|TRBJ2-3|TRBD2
CASSQTSGKWRTDTQYF
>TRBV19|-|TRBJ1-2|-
CASSIWRDSNYGYTF
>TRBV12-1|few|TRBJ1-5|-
CASSFDKMVQPQHF
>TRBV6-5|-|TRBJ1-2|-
CASSPTYQANYGYTF
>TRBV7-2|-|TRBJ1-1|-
CASSLFPRDTEAFF
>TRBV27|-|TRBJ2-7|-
CASSLFRTYEQYF
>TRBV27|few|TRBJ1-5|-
CASSLRGGGTQPQHF
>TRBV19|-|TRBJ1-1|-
CASSIQGTNTEAFF
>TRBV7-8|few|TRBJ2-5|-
CASRDNVWVLRGQETQYF
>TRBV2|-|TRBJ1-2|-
CASSKGTSGSYGYTF
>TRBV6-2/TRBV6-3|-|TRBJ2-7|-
CASSWTETMNYEQYF
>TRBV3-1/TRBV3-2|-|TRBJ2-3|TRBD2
CASSTPSPGRDTQYF
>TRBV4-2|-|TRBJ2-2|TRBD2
CASSQAAGEGTGELFF
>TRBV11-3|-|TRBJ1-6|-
CASSLTANSPLHF
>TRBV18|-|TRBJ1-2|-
CASSQEAGGDYGYTF
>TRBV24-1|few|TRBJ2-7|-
CATGKTGRDEQYF
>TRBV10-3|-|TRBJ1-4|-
CAISDQGLGEKLFF
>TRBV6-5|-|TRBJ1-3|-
CASSSVGAGNTIYF
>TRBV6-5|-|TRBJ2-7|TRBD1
CASSYSKDRGDEQYF
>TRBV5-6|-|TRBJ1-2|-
CASSSVRIYGYTF
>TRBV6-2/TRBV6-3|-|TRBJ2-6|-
CASSYWVAGANVLTF
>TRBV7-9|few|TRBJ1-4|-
CASSSGHVNEKLFF
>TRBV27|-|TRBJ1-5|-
CASSSIRRQPQHF
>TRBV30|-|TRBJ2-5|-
CAWTSPGVRTQYF
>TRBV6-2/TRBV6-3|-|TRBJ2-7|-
CASTPVGQGSGYEQYF
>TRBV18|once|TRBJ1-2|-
CASSRDTTNYGYTF
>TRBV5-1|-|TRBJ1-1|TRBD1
CASSLAGGDTEAFF
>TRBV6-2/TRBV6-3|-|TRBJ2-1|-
CASSLLSPSYNEQFF
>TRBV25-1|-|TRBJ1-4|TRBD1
CASRGQGPDLNEKLFF
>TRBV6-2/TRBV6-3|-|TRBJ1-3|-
CASSYGTSGQRRRNTIYF
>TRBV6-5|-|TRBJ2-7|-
CASGKQDSYEQYF
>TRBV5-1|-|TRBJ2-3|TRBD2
CASSLADGRAGDTQYF